These 29 T cell receptor beta chains originate from one sample sequenced in a study of cytomegalovirus exposure and HLA in healthy donors. The PCR had 60 Vbeta and 13 Jbeta primers. TCRdb's copy holds only in-frame clones and misses some; the assay was immunoSEQ multiplex PCR. This table has approximately 170,000 clones, 65% to 70% appearing once. The sequenced sample consisted of PBMCs. The source of these receptors is a woman younger than 30 in good health and CMV-seropositive.

This chain uses TRBV30 with TRBJ2-3; possibly TRBD1 for D (6 bases). Germline V gene lookup returns CDR1 GTSNPN and CDR2 SVGIG (reference sequence). The CDR3 sequence is 13 residues long. The V and J ends lost 1 base and 4 bases respectively, with 9 bases between them. The CDR3 here is CAWSGHRADTQYF. CDR3 sequence (DNA): TGTGCCTGGAGTGGCCACAGGGCAGATACGCAGTATTTT.

V and J are TRBV19 and TRBJ2-1, with 7 bases fitting TRBD1. V shed 6 bases and J 3 bases; nucleotides not matched to a gene: 14. CDR1 LNHDA and CDR2 SQIVND come from the germline V gene (reference sequence). CDR3 length equals 17 residues. CDR3 DNA sequence: TGTGCCAGTAGGACCCGCGAGGGGGCGGAAATCTACAATGAGCAGTTCTTC. This gives the protein CASRTREGAEIYNEQFF.

The chain uses TRBV5-1 and TRBJ2-7, with D perhaps matching TRBD1 (6 bases). Trimming shortened V by 5 bases and J by 4 bases, and 16 bases separated the two germline ends. The V gene's germline CDR1 is SGHRS and CDR2 YFSETQ. The length of the CDR3 is 14 residues. The CDR3 protein is CASRQGPTIYEQYF. The CDR3, as DNA: TGCGCCAGCAGACAGGGACCGACTATATACGAGCAGTACTTC. The full variable domain, completed using reference TRBV5-1 and TRBJ2-7, is KAGVTQTPRYLIKTRGQQVTLSCSPISGHRSVSWYQQTPGQGLQFLFEYFSETQRNKGNFPGRFSGRQFSNSRSEMNVSTLELGDSALYLCASRQGPTIYEQYFGPGTRLTVT.

The J gene is TRBJ2-7, the V gene TRBV19; 7 bases fit TRBD1. The germline CDR1 and CDR2 sequences are LNHDA and SQIVND (reference sequence). The CDR3 has 13 residues. Trimming took 2 bases from V and 5 from J; bases not matched to a gene: 3. CDR3 nucleotide sequence: TGTGCCAGTAGTATACCCGGACAGGACGAGCAGTACTTC. Amino acid sequence: CASSIPGQDEQYF.

The rearrangement joins TRBV2 to TRBJ1-2; D is uncertain. V dropped 8 bases and J dropped 8 bases, with 15 bases sitting between them. This CDR3 is built from 12 residues. The V gene's germline CDR1 is SNHLY and CDR2 FYNNEI. CDR3 DNA sequence: TGTGCCAGCTCTGAAGACCGGAGGGGCTACACCTTC. Encoded protein: CASSEDRRGYTF. Combining the CDR3 with reference TRBV2 and TRBJ1-2 gives the whole variable domain EPEVTQTPSHQVTQMGQEVILRCVPISNHLYFYWYRQILGQKVEFLVSFYNNEISEKSEIFDDQFSVERPDGSNFTLKIRSTKLEDSAMYFCASSEDRRGYTFGSGTRLTVV.

This clone was picked up one time. This chain links TRBV28 with TRBJ1-1; D uncertain. V lost 4 bases to trimming and J lost 6 bases, with 12 bases between them. The CDR3 loop spans 13 amino acids. The germline V gene has CDR1 MDHEN and CDR2 SYDVKM. CDR3 nucleotides: TGTGCCAGCAGTTCGCGGAGCCCCGCTGAAGCTTTCTTT. It specifies CASSSRSPAEAFF.

This chain joins TRBV7-2 and TRBJ2-5; TRBD2 matches 9 bases. Germline V gives CDR1 SGHTA, CDR2 FQGNSA. V trimming: 8 bases; J trimming: 5 bases; junction bases outside the gene matches: 9. This CDR3 spans 14 amino acids. As DNA, the CDR3 is TGTGCCAGCTCAGCTTTAACTAGCGGGGAGACCCAGTACTTC. Residues: CASSALTSGETQYF. The full variable domain, its missing parts supplied by reference TRBV7-2 and TRBJ2-5, is GAGVSQSPSNKVTEKGKDVELRCDPISGHTALYWYRQSLGQGLEFLIYFQGNSAPDKSGLPSDRFSAERTGGSVSTLTIQRTQQEDSAVYLCASSALTSGETQYFGPGTRLLVL.

This chain connects TRBV7-3 to TRBJ2-7, with D perhaps matching TRBD2 (6 bases). Germline CDR1 reads SGHTA; CDR2 reads FQGTGA. The CDR3 covers 14 residues. Trimming removed 4 bases from V and 6 bases from J, with 16 bases in between. CDR3: CASSSAGFPGEQYF. The CDR3 bases are TGTGCCAGCAGCTCGGCGGGATTCCCAGGCGAGCAGTACTTC.

The chain joins TRBV5-1 to TRBJ2-5, with 11 bases aligning to TRBD2. The CDR3 spans 15 residues. V trimming: 4 bases; J trimming: 5 bases; junction bases outside the gene matches: 7. CDR1 is SGHRS and CDR2 is YFSETQ in the germline V gene. The CDR3 loop reads CASSNLAGGGETQYF. In DNA form, the CDR3 reads TGCGCCAGCAGCAACCTAGCGGGAGGAGGGGAGACCCAGTACTTC.

For this clone: An end of the junction differs from the germline gene, which may be a read error. The rearrangement links TRBV7-7 to TRBJ2-1; 14 bases are shared with TRBD2. Germline V CDR1 and CDR2: SSHAT, FNYEAQ (reference sequence). CDR3 length: 18 amino acids. The CDR3 DNA follows: TGTGCTAGCAGCTTACGGGCCCCGGGGACTAGCGGGGGCAATGAGCAGTTCTTC. Its translation: CASSLRAPGTSGGNEQFF. The whole variable domain, filled in from reference TRBV7-7 and TRBJ2-1, reads GAGVSQSPRYKVTKRGQDVTLRCDPISSHATLYWYQQALGQGPEFLTYFNYEAQPDKSGLPSDRFSAERPEGSISTLTIQRTEQRDSAMYRCASSLRAPGTSGGNEQFFGPGTRLTVL.

This clone is a singleton in its sample. The rearrangement uses TRBV27 and TRBJ2-2, with 8 positions matching TRBD2. CDR1 and CDR2 (germline): MNHEY, SMNVEV (reference sequence). This CDR3 contains 20 residues. V dropped 5 bases and J dropped 6; count of bases not matched to a gene: 23. CDR3 residues: CASSRGLASYLPGVPGELFF. The CDR3 DNA follows: TGTGCCAGCAGTCGAGGACTAGCTTCCTACCTCCCGGGAGTACCCGGGGAGCTGTTTTTT.

The chain carries TRBV5-6 and TRBJ2-3; 9 bases agree with TRBD1. The CDR3 covers 15 residues. CDR1 is SGHDT and CDR2 is YYEEEE in the germline V gene. After removal of 2 bases from V and 11 bases from J, the junction contained 12 bases not matched to a gene. CDR3 DNA: TGTGCCAGCAGCTTTGGGGGACAGGGCAAGTTCAAGCAGTATTTT. This codes for CASSFGGQGKFKQYF.

The V and J genes are TRBV4-1 and TRBJ2-3; TRBD2 aligns across 10 bases. The germline gives CDR1 MGHRA, CDR2 YSYEKL. V lost 1 base and J lost 5; bases outside the gene matches: 9. The length of the CDR3 is 17 residues. The CDR3 DNA reads as TGCGCCAGCAGCCAAGTGGTTAGCGGGGGGTTTGGAGATACGCAGTATTTT. This sequence encodes CASSQVVSGGFGDTQYF.

V and J are TRBV5-6 and TRBJ2-1; 13 nucleotides agree with TRBD2. The CDR3 has 17 amino acids. V trimming: 0 bases; J trimming: 7 bases; junction bases outside the gene matches: 7. The germline CDR1 and CDR2 sequences are SGHDT and YYEEEE. The CDR3 sequence is CASSLGTSGGAWNEQFF. In nucleotides, the CDR3 is TGTGCCAGCAGCTTGGGAACTAGCGGGGGGGCGTGGAATGAGCAGTTCTTC.

This clone turned up a few times. The chain carries TRBV5-4 and TRBJ2-7; the match to TRBD1 covers 10 bases. Trimming cost V 0 bases and J 3 bases; bases outside gene matches: 3. Germline assignment: CDR1 SGHNT and CDR2 YYREEE (reference sequence). The CDR3 totals 15 residues. The CDR3 loop is CASSLARTGGYEQYF. CDR3 sequence (DNA): TGTGCCAGCAGCTTGGCTCGGACAGGGGGCTACGAGCAGTACTTC.

This clone was observed a single time. V usage is TRBV7-2 and J usage is TRBJ2-5; TRBD2 matches at 11 bases. TRBJ2-7 explains the end of the DNA better; the J call may be wrong. Per germline, CDR1 SGHTA and CDR2 FQGNSA. The CDR3 spans 15 residues. The DNA for the CDR3 is TGTGCCAGCAGCAGAACTAGCGGGGGCGGGTACGAGCAGTACTTC. Translated: CASSRTSGGGYEQYF.

The chain couples TRBV25-1 to TRBJ1-2, with 8 bases aligning to TRBD1. CDR3 length equals 17 residues. CDR1 is MGHDK, CDR2 SYGVNS, per germline. With 3 bases clipped from V and 3 bases from J, the junction kept 12 bases outside the gene matches. The CDR3 spells CASSETAGGGGYYGYTF. The CDR3 nucleotides are TGTGCCAGCAGTGAGACCGCAGGGGGCGGAGGGTACTATGGCTACACCTTC.

This chain links TRBV19 with TRBJ1-1, with D perhaps TRBD1 (5 bases). V shed 8 bases and J shed 0 bases, with 13 bases lying between them. The CDR3 has 14 residues. Germline CDR1 is LNHDA and CDR2 is SQIVND (reference sequence). The DNA for the CDR3 is TGTGCCAGTCGAAGACAGATGATGAACACTGAAGCTTTCTTT. It encodes CASRRQMMNTEAFF.

V gene TRBV25-1 combines with J gene TRBJ2-3; D gene ambiguous. Per germline, CDR1 MGHDK and CDR2 SYGVNS. The V gene lost 2 bases and the J gene lost 3 bases, with 3 bases spanning the gap. The CDR3 is 12 amino acids. The DNA of the CDR3 is TGTGCCAGCAGTGAAGCGACAGATACGCAGTATTTT. It encodes CASSEATDTQYF.

This clone was seen only a few times. The genes are TRBV7-9 and TRBJ1-5; D is perhaps TRBD1 (5 bases). The CDR3 covers 17 residues. Trimming removed 1 base at V and 2 bases at J, with 15 bases between. From germline, CDR1 is SEHNR and CDR2 FQNEAQ (reference sequence). This chain's CDR3 is CASSLVGLGEGNQPQHF. The CDR3 DNA reads TGTGCCAGCAGCTTAGTCGGCTTGGGGGAGGGCAATCAGCCCCAGCATTTT.

The chain carries TRBV21-1 and TRBJ1-4; the tabulated D call, TRBD1, remains unverified against the DNA. TRBV21-1 is given as a pseudogene. The CDR3 consists of 17 residues. Here the CDR3 DNA reads TGTGCCAGCAGCGAGGGACATGTAGGTTCGTCTAATGAAAAACTGTTTTTT. It codes for CASSEGHVGSSNEKLFF.

The genes are TRBV28 and TRBJ2-1; 9 bases agree with TRBD2. The length of the CDR3 is 13 residues. The germline V gene has CDR1 MDHEN and CDR2 SYDVKM. The trim removed 6 bases at V and 4 bases at J, leaving 1 base unmatched. As DNA, the CDR3 is TGTGCCAGCAGGCGGGAGGGATACAATGAGCAGTTCTTC. Protein sequence: CASRREGYNEQFF.

The genes are TRBV2 and TRBJ2-6; weak D call: TRBD1 (5 bases). Deletions cut 9 bases from V and 4 bases from J, with 7 bases between. The CDR3 loop spans 12 amino acids. CDR1 is SNHLY and CDR2 is FYNNEI in the germline V gene. The CDR3 region is CARGAGANVLTF. The CDR3 coding sequence is TGTGCCAGAGGGGCCGGGGCCAACGTCCTGACTTTC.

V gene TRBV5-1 combines with J gene TRBJ2-1; 7 bases line up with TRBD2. This CDR3 region has 15 residues. V shed 3 bases, J shed 4 bases, and the junction held 7 bases outside the gene matches. Germline loops: CDR1 SGHRS, CDR2 YFSETQ. The CDR3 bases are TGCGCCAGCAGCTCCCCTAGCGGAACATACAATGAGCAGTTCTTC. Protein sequence: CASSSPSGTYNEQFF.

J is TRBJ1-3 and V is TRBV4-2; D not resolved. The germline V and J ends were trimmed by 0 bases and 3 bases, with 15 bases remaining between them. Germline values: CDR1 LGHNA, CDR2 YNFKEQ. This CDR3 spans 17 amino acids. This chain's CDR3 is CASSQEVAGNDGNTIYF. In DNA form, the CDR3 reads TGTGCCAGCAGCCAAGAGGTCGCGGGTAATGATGGAAACACCATATATTTT.

The sample holds one count of this clone. Other nucleotide sequences from this sample produce the same CDR3. The rearrangement joins TRBV29-1 to TRBJ1-1; 8 bases fit TRBD1. V gave up 6 bases and J gave up 5 bases; unmatched junction bases: 8. The CDR3 spans 13 residues. The V gene's germline CDR1 is SQVTM and CDR2 ANQGSEA. The CDR3 reads CSVVQGGWTEAFF. The CDR3 DNA reads as TGCAGCGTCGTACAGGGGGGTTGGACTGAAGCTTTCTTT.

The chain carries TRBV7-9 and TRBJ2-3, with 10 bases lining up with TRBD2. The junction had 10 bases not matched to a gene; V was cut back by 1 base and J by 6 bases. The CDR3 sequence is 17 residues long. Germline lookup yields CDR1 SEHNR and CDR2 FQNEAQ (reference sequence). CDR3 residues: CASSLGLAGGKVDTQYF. CDR3 DNA: TGTGCCAGCAGCTTAGGCTTAGCGGGGGGCAAGGTCGATACGCAGTATTTT.

This clone occurred once. The chain links TRBV11-2 to TRBJ1-2; 9 nucleotides align to TRBD1. CDR3 length: 14 residues. Germline trimming cut 4 bases from V and 5 bases from J; bases unmatched to any gene: 5. Germline loops: CDR1 SGHAT, CDR2 FQNNGV. CDR3 loop: CASSSDRGSYGYTF. CDR3 in DNA: TGTGCCAGCAGCTCGGACAGGGGTTCGTATGGCTACACCTTC.

This clone has only a few counts. This sequence joins TRBV5-4 and TRBJ1-2; D is undetermined. The CDR3 totals 12 residues. The germline V gene has CDR1 SGHNT and CDR2 YYREEE (reference sequence). Trimming removed 4 bases at V and 4 bases at J, with 8 bases between. The CDR3 nucleotides read TGTGCCAGCAGCAGCCAATCCTATGGCTACACCTTC. Translation gives CASSSQSYGYTF.